Below, one T cell receptor (beta chain) is given with its context. Its specificity is not known. The CDR3 runs to 17 residues. With 2 bases removed from V and 2 bases from J, the gap between germline ends came to 19 bases. The germline CDR1 and CDR2 sequences are MDHEN and SYDVKM. In chemo-refractory metastatic non-small-cell lung cancer, patients got ipilimumab CTLA-4 blockade together with focal radiation. The table came from immunoSEQ multiplex PCR; TCRdb's copy has only in-frame clones and leaves some out. This sample has 75,000 to 100,000 clones; 82% occur once, and the top ten carry nearly 3.5%. The data stem from a study of radiotherapy plus CTLA-4 blockade in lung cancer. The wider study: Objective responses were recorded in over 15% of patients, with disease control recorded in about 30%.

The study's findings and limits: There was expansion of tumor-derived TCR clones in blood after radiotherapy plus ipilimumab.

The source material was peripheral blood, sampled from a patient treated with radiotherapy plus ipilimumab. The chain joins TRBV28 to TRBJ2-7; tentative D call: TRBD1 (5 bases). This clonotype was sampled from a human donor with non-small cell lung cancer who had a partial response to radiotherapy plus ipilimumab. Here the CDR3 reads CASSLGYGRANTYEQYF. In DNA, the CDR3 is TGTGCCAGCAGTTTAGGGTATGGCAGGGCCAATACCTACGAGCAGTACTTC.